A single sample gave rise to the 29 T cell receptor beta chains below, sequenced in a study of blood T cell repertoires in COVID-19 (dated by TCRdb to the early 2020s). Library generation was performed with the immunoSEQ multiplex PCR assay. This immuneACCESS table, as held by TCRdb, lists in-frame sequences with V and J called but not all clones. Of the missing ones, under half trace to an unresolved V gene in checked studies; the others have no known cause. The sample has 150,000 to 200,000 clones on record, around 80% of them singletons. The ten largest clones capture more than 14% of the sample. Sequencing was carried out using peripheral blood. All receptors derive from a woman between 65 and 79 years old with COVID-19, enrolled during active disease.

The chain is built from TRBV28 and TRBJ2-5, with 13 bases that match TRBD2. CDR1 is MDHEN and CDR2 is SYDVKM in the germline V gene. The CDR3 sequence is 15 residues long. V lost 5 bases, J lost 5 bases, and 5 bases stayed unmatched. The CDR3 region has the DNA TGTGCCAGCAGTCTACTAGCGGGAGGGCTGGAGACCCAGTACTTC. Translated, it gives CASSLLAGGLETQYF.

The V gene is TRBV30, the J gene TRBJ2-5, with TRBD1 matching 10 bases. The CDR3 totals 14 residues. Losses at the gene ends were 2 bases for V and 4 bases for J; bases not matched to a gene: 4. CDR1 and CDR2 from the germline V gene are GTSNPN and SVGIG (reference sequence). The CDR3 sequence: CAWSQWDRGETQYF. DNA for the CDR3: TGTGCCTGGAGTCAGTGGGACAGGGGAGAGACCCAGTACTTC. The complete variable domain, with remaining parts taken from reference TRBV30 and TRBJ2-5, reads SQTIHQWPATLVQPVGSPLSLECTVEGTSNPNLYWYRQAAGRGLQLLFYSVGIGQISSEVPQNLSASRPQDRQFILSSKKLLLSDSGFYLCAWSQWDRGETQYFGPGTRLLVL.

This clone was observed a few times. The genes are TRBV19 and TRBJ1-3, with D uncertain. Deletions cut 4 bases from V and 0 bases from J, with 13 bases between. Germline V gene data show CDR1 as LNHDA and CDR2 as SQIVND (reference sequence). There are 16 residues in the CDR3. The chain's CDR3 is CASSSHAPGSGNTIYF. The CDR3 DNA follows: TGTGCCAGTAGTAGTCACGCCCCGGGCTCTGGAAACACCATATATTTT.

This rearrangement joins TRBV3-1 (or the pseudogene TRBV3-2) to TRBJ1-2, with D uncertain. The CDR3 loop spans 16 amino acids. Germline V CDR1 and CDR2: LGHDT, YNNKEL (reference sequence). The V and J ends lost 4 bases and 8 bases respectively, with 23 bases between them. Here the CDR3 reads CASSPLVRERSSGYTF. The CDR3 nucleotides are TGTGCCAGCAGCCCGCTAGTTAGAGAAAGATCAAGCGGCTACACCTTC.

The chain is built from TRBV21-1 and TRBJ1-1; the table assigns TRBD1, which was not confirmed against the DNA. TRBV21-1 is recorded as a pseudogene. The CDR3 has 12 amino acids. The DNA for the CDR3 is TGTGCCAGCGGCCCGGGACAGCCTGAAGCTTTCTTT. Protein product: CASGPGQPEAFF.

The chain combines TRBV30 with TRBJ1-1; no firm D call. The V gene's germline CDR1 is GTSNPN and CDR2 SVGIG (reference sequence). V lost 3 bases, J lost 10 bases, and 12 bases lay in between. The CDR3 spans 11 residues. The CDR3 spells CAWSPRVTAFF. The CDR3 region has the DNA TGTGCCTGGAGCCCCCGGGTTACAGCTTTCTTT.

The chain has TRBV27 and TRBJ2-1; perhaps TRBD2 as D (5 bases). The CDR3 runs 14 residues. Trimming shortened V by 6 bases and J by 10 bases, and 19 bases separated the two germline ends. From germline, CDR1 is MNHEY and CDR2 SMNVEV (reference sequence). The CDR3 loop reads CASRLGLAGLEQFF. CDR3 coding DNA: TGTGCCAGCAGACTCGGACTGGCCGGCCTGGAGCAGTTCTTC.

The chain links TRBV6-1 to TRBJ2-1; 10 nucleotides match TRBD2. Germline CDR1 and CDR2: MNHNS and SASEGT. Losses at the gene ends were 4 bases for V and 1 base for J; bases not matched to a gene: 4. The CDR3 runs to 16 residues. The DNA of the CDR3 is TGTGCCAGCAGTGCCGAAGCGGGAGGGTCCTACAATGAGCAGTTCTTC. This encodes CASSAEAGGSYNEQFF.

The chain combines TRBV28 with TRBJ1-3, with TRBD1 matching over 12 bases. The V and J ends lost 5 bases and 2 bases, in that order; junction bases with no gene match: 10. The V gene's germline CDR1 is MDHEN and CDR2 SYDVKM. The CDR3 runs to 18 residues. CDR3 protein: CASSPGQGASLAGNTIYF. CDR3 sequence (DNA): TGTGCCAGCAGTCCGGGACAGGGGGCGAGTTTGGCTGGAAACACCATATATTTT.

The DNA of the CDR3 is TGCGCCAGCAGCCCCGAGGGGGTATTCAAGCCTGTGACCGGGGAGCTGTTTTTT. Protein sequence: CASSPEGVFKPVTGELFF. The genes are TRBV10-1 and TRBJ2-2, with D possibly TRBD1 on 6 matching bases. The germline V and J ends were trimmed by 6 bases and 5 bases, with 25 bases remaining between them. This CDR3 contains 18 residues. Germline loops: CDR1 WNHNN, CDR2 SYGVQD (reference sequence).

This CDR3 is CASSEPRQRWSEAFF. In DNA form, the CDR3 reads TGTGCCAGTAGTGAACCAAGACAGCGATGGTCTGAAGCTTTCTTT. The V and J genes are TRBV19 and TRBJ1-1; D is perhaps TRBD1 (5 bases). Germline V lookup: CDR1 LNHDA, CDR2 SQIVND (reference sequence). The V and J ends lost 5 bases and 6 bases respectively, with 19 bases between them. CDR3 length: 15 amino acids.

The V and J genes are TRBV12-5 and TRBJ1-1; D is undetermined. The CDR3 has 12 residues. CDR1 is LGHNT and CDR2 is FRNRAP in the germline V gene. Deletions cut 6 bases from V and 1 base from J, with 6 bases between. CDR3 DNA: TGTGCTAGTGGCTATTCGAACACTGAAGCTTTCTTT. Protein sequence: CASGYSNTEAFF.

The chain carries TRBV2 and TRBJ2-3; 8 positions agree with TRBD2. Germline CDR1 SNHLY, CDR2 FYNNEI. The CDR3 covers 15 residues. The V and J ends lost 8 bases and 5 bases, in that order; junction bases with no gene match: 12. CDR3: CASLGLWREEDTQYF. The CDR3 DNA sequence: TGTGCCAGCCTAGGTTTGTGGCGGGAGGAAGATACGCAGTATTTT.

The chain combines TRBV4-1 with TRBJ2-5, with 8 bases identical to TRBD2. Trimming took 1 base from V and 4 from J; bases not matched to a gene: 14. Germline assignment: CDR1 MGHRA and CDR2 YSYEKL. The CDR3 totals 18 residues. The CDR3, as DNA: TGCGCCAGCAGCCAAGTTCGGGGGGCCGGGAGGGCCGGAGAGACCCAGTACTTC. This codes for CASSQVRGAGRAGETQYF.

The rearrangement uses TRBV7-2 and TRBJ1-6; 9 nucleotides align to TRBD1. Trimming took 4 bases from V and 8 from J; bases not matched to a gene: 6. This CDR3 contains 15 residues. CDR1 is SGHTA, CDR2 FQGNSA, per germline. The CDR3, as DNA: TGTGCCAGCAGCTCCTACAGGGGGCGTTATTCACCCCTCCACTTT. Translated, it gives CASSSYRGRYSPLHF.

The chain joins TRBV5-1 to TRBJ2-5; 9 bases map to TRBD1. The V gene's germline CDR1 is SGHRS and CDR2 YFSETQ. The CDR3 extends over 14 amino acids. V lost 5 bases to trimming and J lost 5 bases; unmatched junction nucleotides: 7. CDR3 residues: CASSAGTGQETQYF. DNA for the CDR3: TGCGCCAGCAGTGCGGGGACAGGGCAGGAGACCCAGTACTTC.

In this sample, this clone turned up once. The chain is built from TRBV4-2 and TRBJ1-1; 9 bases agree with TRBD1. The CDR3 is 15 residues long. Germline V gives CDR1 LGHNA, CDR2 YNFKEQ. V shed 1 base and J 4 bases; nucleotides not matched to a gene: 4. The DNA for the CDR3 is TGTGCCAGCAGCCAAGTAAGGGACAGGGCCACTGAAGCTTTCTTT. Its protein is CASSQVRDRATEAFF.

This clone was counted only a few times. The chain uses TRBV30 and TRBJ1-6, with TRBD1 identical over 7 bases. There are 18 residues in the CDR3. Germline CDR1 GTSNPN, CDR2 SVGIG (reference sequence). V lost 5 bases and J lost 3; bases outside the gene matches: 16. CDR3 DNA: TGTGCCTGGCGTCGGGAGGGGGCGATCCTTATCTATAATTCACCCCTCCACTTT. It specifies CAWRREGAILIYNSPLHF.

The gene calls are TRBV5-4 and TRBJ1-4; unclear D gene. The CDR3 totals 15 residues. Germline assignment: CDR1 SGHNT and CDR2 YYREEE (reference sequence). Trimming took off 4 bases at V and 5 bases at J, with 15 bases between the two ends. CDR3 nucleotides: TGTGCCAGCAGCCAGCGGCGGGGAGTAAATGAAAAACTGTTTTTT. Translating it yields CASSQRRGVNEKLFF.

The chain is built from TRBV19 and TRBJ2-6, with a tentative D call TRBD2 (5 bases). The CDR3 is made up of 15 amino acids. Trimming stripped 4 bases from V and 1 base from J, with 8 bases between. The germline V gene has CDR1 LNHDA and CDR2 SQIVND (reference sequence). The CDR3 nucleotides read TGTGCCAGTAGTAACCTAGCTTCTGGGGCCAACGTCCTGACTTTC. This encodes CASSNLASGANVLTF.

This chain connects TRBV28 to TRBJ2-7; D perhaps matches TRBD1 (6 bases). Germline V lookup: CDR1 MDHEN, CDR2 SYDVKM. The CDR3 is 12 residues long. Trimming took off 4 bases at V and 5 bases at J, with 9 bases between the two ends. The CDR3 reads CASSSGHDEQYV. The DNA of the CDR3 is TGTGCCAGCAGTTCGGGACACGACGAGCAGTACGTC.

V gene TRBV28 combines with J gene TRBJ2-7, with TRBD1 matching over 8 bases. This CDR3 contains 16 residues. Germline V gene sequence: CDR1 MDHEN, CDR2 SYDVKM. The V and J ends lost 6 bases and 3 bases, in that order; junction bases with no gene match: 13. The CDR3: CASSHQGAGQSYEQYF. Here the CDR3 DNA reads TGTGCCAGCAGCCATCAGGGGGCGGGACAGAGCTACGAGCAGTACTTC.

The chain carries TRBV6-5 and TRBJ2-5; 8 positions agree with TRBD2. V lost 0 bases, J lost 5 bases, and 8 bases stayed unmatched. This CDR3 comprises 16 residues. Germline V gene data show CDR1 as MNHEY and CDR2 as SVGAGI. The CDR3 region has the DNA TGTGCCAGCAGTTACTCGATGACGGGGGGGGAGGAGACCCAGTACTTC. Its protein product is CASSYSMTGGEETQYF.

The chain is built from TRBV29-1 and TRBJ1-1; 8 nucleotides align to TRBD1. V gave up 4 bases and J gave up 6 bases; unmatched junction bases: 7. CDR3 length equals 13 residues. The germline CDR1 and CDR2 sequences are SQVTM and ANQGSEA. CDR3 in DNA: TGCAGCGTTGGACAGGGGAGTTTCGCTGAAGCTTTCTTT. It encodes CSVGQGSFAEAFF.

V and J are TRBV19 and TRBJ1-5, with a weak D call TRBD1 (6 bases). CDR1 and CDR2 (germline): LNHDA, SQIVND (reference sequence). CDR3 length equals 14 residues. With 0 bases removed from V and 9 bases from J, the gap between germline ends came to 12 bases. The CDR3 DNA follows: TGTGCCAGTAGTATAGAGAAGGGGGTAGGGCCCCAGCATTTT. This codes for CASSIEKGVGPQHF.

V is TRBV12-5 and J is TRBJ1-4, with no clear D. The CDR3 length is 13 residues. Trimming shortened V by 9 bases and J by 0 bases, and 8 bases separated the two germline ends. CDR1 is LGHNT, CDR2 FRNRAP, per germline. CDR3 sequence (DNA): TGTGCTAGCGACACCACAACTAATGAAAAACTGTTTTTT. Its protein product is CASDTTTNEKLFF. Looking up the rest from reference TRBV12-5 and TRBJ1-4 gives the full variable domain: DARVTQTPRHKVTEMGQEVTMRCQPILGHNTVFWYRQTMMQGLELLAYFRNRAPLDDSGMPKDRFSAEMPDATLATLKIQPSEPRDSAVYFCASDTTTNEKLFFGSGTQLSVL.

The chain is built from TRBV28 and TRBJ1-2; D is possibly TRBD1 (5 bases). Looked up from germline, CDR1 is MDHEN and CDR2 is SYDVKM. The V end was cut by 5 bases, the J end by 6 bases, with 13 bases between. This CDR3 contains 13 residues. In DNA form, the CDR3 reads TGTGCCAGCAGTCCATACAGGTCCAATGGCTACACCTTC. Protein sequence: CASSPYRSNGYTF.

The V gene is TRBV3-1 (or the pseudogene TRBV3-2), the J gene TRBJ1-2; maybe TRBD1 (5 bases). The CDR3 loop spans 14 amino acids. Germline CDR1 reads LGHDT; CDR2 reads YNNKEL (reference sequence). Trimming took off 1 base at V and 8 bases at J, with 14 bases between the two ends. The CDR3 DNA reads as TGTGCCAGCAGCCAAGTCACGGGCAGGGCGGGCTACACCTTC. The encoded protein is CASSQVTGRAGYTF.

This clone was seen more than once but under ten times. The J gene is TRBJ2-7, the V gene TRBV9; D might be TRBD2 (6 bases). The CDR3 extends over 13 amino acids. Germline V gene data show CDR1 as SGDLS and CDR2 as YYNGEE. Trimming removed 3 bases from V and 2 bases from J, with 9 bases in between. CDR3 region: CASSAPGAYEQYV. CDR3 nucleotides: TGTGCCAGCAGCGCCCCGGGGGCCTACGAGCAGTACGTC.